This T cell receptor (beta chain) was obtained from a study of T cell responses to AZD1222 COVID-19 vaccine. The CDR3 runs 14 residues. Germline V CDR1 and CDR2: MNHEY, SMNVEV (reference sequence). With 6 bases removed from V and 2 bases from J, the gap between germline ends came to 12 bases. Clones were read by immunoSEQ multiplex PCR, and TCRdb kept only the in-frame ones, dropping some. The sample includes more than 150,000 clones, around nine tenths of them seen just once. The sequence came from an adult in good health. This sample comprised peripheral blood, obtained on day 0 of AZD1222 vaccination. The chain employs TRBV27 and TRBJ2-3, with no clear D. CDR3 sequence: CASSEYWNTDTQYF. CDR3 sequence (DNA): TGTGCCAGCAGCGAATACTGGAACACAGATACGCAGTATTTT.